Below, 30 T cell receptor beta chains from the same sample are listed, as sequenced in a study of Graves' ophthalmopathy and Graves' hyperthyroidism. RNA transcripts yielded amplified TCR beta CDR3 regions. First-round RT-PCR relied on HTBI primers, and a second-round multiplex PCR came next. MiXCR, run by TCRdb on the multiplex PCR reads, gives a single entry per CDR3 protein. The sample lists more than 300,000 distinct CDR3 sequences, approximately 15% occurring once. Material for sequencing was peripheral blood. The receptors derive from a woman aged 18-30 years with stable Graves' hyperthyroidism.

CDR3 loop: CASSPPAGRETQYF. CDR3 in DNA: TGTGCCAGCAGCCCGCCGGCAGGAAGGGAGACCCAGTACTTC. The chain couples TRBV7-8 to TRBJ2-5; no firm D call. The CDR3 has 14 residues. V was shortened by 5 bases and J by 5 bases, with 15 bases between the two germline ends. Per germline, CDR1 SGHVS and CDR2 FQNEAQ.

This clonotype was found many times. The gene calls are TRBV6-1 and TRBJ1-1, with 7 bases fitting TRBD1. The CDR3 covers 16 residues. The ends lost 5 bases at V and 4 bases at J; junction bases unmatched: 13. The germline CDR1 and CDR2 sequences are MNHNS and SASEGT. In nucleotides, the CDR3 is TGTGCCAGCAGTCCCCAGGGCCGACAGGGAAGCACTGAAGCTTTCTTT. It is translated as CASSPQGRQGSTEAFF.

In its sample, this clonotype was seen many times. The chain links TRBV19 to TRBJ1-1, with D hard to call. Germline lookup yields CDR1 LNHDA and CDR2 SQIVND (reference sequence). The CDR3 is 12 residues long. Trimming removed 4 bases from V and 6 bases from J, with 9 bases in between. The CDR3 bases are TGTGCCAGTAGTAGTCTTTTATCTGAAGCTTTCTTT. Encoded protein: CASSSLLSEAFF.

This clonotype was seen at least ten times. The genes are TRBV4-2 and TRBJ1-3; 9 bases agree with TRBD1. V gave up 0 bases and J gave up 4 bases; unmatched junction bases: 4. Germline V CDR1 and CDR2: LGHNA, YNFKEQ. This CDR3 has 16 amino acids. The CDR3 DNA sequence: TGTGCCAGCAGCCAAGAGGGGACAGGGATAGGAAACACCATATATTTT. Protein sequence: CASSQEGTGIGNTIYF.

The table lists this clonotype with many counts. The J gene is TRBJ1-1, the V gene TRBV12-3 or TRBV12-4, with 7 nucleotides matching TRBD1. V lost 7 bases and J lost 1; bases outside the gene matches: 6. CDR3 length: 14 amino acids. The CDR3 protein is CASTADRANTEAFF. CDR3 coding DNA: TGTGCCAGCACCGCCGACAGGGCGAACACTGAAGCTTTCTTT.

This clonotype was detected ten times or more. J is TRBJ1-6 and V is TRBV6-1, with a tentative D call TRBD1 (5 bases). In germline, CDR1 is MNHNS, CDR2 SASEGT. This CDR3 comprises 15 residues. V shed 6 bases and J shed 6 bases, with 15 bases lying between them. The CDR3 here is CASRPAGNGNSPLHF. For the CDR3, the DNA is TGTGCCAGCAGGCCCGCAGGGAACGGTAATTCACCCCTCCACTTT.

There are many counts of this clonotype. This chain links TRBV20-1 with TRBJ1-5; D remains ambiguous. Germline V gene sequence: CDR1 DFQATT, CDR2 SNEGSKA (reference sequence). The ends were cut back, 2 bases at V and 5 bases at J, with 10 bases in the middle. The CDR3 covers 13 residues. The CDR3: CSARTVEYQPQHF. CDR3 DNA: TGCAGTGCTAGAACAGTAGAATATCAGCCCCAGCATTTT.

The table lists this clonotype with a few counts. The chain is built from TRBV2 and TRBJ1-6, with 8 bases aligning to TRBD1. V trimming: 6 bases; J trimming: 13 bases; junction bases outside the gene matches: 11. The V gene's germline CDR1 is SNHLY and CDR2 FYNNEI. This CDR3 has 14 amino acids. Here the CDR3 reads CASSPDRAPTPLHF. CDR3 DNA sequence: TGTGCCAGCAGCCCGGACAGGGCGCCGACGCCCCTCCACTTT.

The chain combines TRBV19 with TRBJ1-1, with D possibly being TRBD1 (5 bases). V lost 4 bases to trimming and J lost 1 base, with 10 bases between them. There are 14 residues in the CDR3. Germline values: CDR1 LNHDA, CDR2 SQIVND (reference sequence). The CDR3 here is CASSTGRENTEAFF. Written as DNA, the CDR3 is TGTGCCAGTAGTACGGGACGGGAGAACACTGAAGCTTTCTTT.

In its sample, this clonotype was seen many times. The rearrangement joins TRBV6-1 to TRBJ2-5, with 8 bases aligning to TRBD2. Germline V gene sequence: CDR1 MNHNS, CDR2 SASEGT. The CDR3 is made up of 14 amino acids. V was pared by 6 bases and J by 3 bases, with 6 bases of the junction left unmatched. CDR3 in DNA: TGTGCCAGCAGACCAGCGGGGGTTAAAGAGACCCAGTACTTC. This translates into CASRPAGVKETQYF.

This clonotype appeared many times. This chain links TRBV11-3 with TRBJ2-2; D might be TRBD1 (5 bases). From germline, CDR1 is SGHNT and CDR2 YENEEA. The CDR3 is 14 amino acids. With 9 bases removed from V and 0 bases from J, the gap between germline ends came to 11 bases. CDR3 sequence (DNA): TGTGCCAGTTTGGGGCAAACGAACACCGGGGAGCTGTTTTTT. Protein sequence: CASLGQTNTGELFF.

This chain links TRBV5-6 with TRBJ1-1, with D possibly matching TRBD1 (5 bases). Germline V gene sequence: CDR1 SGHDT, CDR2 YYEEEE. CDR3 size: 16 residues. The V gene lost 0 bases and the J gene lost 3 bases, with 15 bases spanning the gap. The CDR3 loop reads CASSLAYGGSYTEAFF. The DNA for the CDR3 is TGTGCCAGCAGCTTGGCGTACGGGGGGAGTTACACTGAAGCTTTCTTT. The full variable domain, rest sourced from reference TRBV5-6 and TRBJ1-1, is DAGVTQSPTHLIKTRGQQVTLRCSPKSGHDTVSWYQQALGQGPQFIFQYYEEEERQRGNFPDRFSGHQFPNYSSELNVNALLLGDSALYLCASSLAYGGSYTEAFFGQGTRLTVV.

This clonotype occurred many times. The V call is TRBV27, the J call TRBJ1-1; D not resolved. Trimming pared 2 bases from V and 1 base from J, leaving 5 bases between. This CDR3 region has 13 residues. CDR1 is MNHEY, CDR2 SMNVEV, per germline (reference sequence). CDR3 loop: CASSLQENTEAFF. Written as DNA, the CDR3 is TGTGCCAGCAGTTTACAGGAGAACACTGAAGCTTTCTTT.

The chain links TRBV18 to TRBJ1-2; D is unclear. The CDR3 runs 12 residues. Germline CDR1 is KGHSH and CDR2 is LQKENI. Trimming took 9 bases from V and 10 from J, leaving 18 bases between them. The CDR3 region is CASRTTAGLYTF. The CDR3 nucleotides read TGTGCCAGTAGGACTACTGCCGGCCTCTACACCTTC.

This rearrangement joins TRBV11-1 to TRBJ1-2; 8 bases are a match to TRBD1. This CDR3 has 19 amino acids. The ends lost 3 bases at V and 4 bases at J; junction bases unmatched: 19. Germline V lookup: CDR1 SGHAT, CDR2 FQDESV (reference sequence). The CDR3 sequence is CASSFAKQGGPQRLYGYTF. The CDR3 bases are TGTGCCAGCAGCTTCGCTAAACAGGGGGGCCCTCAACGCCTCTATGGCTACACCTTC. Variable domain in full (rest from reference TRBV11-1 and TRBJ1-2): EAEVAQSPRYKITEKSQAVAFWCDPISGHATLYWYRQILGQGPELLVQFQDESVVDDSQLPKDRFSAERLKGVDSTLKIQPAELGDSAMYLCASSFAKQGGPQRLYGYTFGSGTRLTVV.

This clonotype has at least ten counts. V and J are TRBV5-1 and TRBJ1-6; D not resolved. The CDR3 has 16 residues. V dropped 5 bases and J dropped 3 bases, with 15 bases sitting between them. CDR1 and CDR2 from the germline V gene are SGHRS and YFSETQ. CDR3 region: CASSEGKGHYNSPLHF. DNA of the CDR3: TGCGCCAGCAGTGAGGGCAAAGGGCACTATAATTCACCCCTCCACTTT.

About this clonotype: Mismatch with germline at one junction end may stem from a read error. This chain connects TRBV5-1 to TRBJ1-2; 9 positions agree with TRBD1. From germline, CDR1 is SGHRS and CDR2 YFSETQ. The CDR3 contains 15 residues. CDR3 bases: TGCGCCATCAGCTCTATCCTCGGGACAGGGCAAGGCTACACCTTC. Encoded protein: CAISSILGTGQGYTF.

This clonotype was observed a single time. V usage is TRBV18 and J usage is TRBJ1-2, with TRBD1 identical over 10 bases. The CDR3 is 17 amino acids. The ends lost 0 bases at V and 1 base at J; junction bases unmatched: 5. Germline-derived CDR1 and CDR2 are KGHSH and LQKENI. The CDR3 region has the DNA TGTGCCAGCTCACCACCGGTCCGGGACAGGGGTAACTATGGCTACACCTTC. Translating gives CASSPPVRDRGNYGYTF.

This clonotype was picked up many times. The V call is TRBV13, the J call TRBJ2-7; TRBD2 matches 7 bases. CDR1 is PRHDT, CDR2 FYEKMQ, per germline (reference sequence). V dropped 0 bases and J dropped 0; count of bases not matched to a gene: 2. This CDR3 is 15 amino acids long. In nucleotides, the CDR3 is TGTGCCAGCAGCTTAGGAGCGGGGAGCTCCTACGAGCAGTACTTC. Translated: CASSLGAGSSYEQYF. The variable domain in full, with the rest retrieved from reference TRBV13 and TRBJ2-7, is AAGVIQSPRHLIKEKRETATLKCYPIPRHDTVYWYQQGPGQDPQFLISFYEKMQSDKGSIPDRFSAQQFSDYHSELNMSSLELGDSALYFCASSLGAGSSYEQYFGPGTRLTVT.

This clonotype was recorded many times. This chain links TRBV2 with TRBJ2-2, with no clear D. V was pared by 7 bases and J by 7 bases, with 13 bases between. The V gene's germline CDR1 is SNHLY and CDR2 FYNNEI. The CDR3 has 13 amino acids. The CDR3 DNA follows: TGTGCCAGCACCGGACGGCTGAGCGGGGAGCTGTTTTTT. The encoded protein is CASTGRLSGELFF.

This clonotype was seen at least ten times. The chain joins TRBV12-3 or TRBV12-4 to TRBJ2-7; 7 bases align to TRBD1. The CDR3 has 14 amino acids. V shed 6 bases, J shed 2 bases, and the junction held 7 bases outside the gene matches. In nucleotides, the CDR3 is TGTGCCAGCAGGCCGTACGGACAGGCCTACGAGCAGTACTTC. Translating it yields CASRPYGQAYEQYF.

This clonotype was counted many times. The chain is built from TRBV18 and TRBJ1-6; D is unclear. With 6 bases removed from V and 8 bases from J, the gap between germline ends came to 17 bases. Per the germline V gene, CDR1 is KGHSH and CDR2 is LQKENI. This CDR3 is 15 amino acids long. The CDR3 nucleotides are TGTGCCAGCTCCCCAAAGAGTCCTTTTGATTCACCCCTCCACTTT. Its protein product is CASSPKSPFDSPLHF.

This clonotype appeared many times. The chain combines TRBV6-5 with TRBJ2-7; D may correspond to TRBD1 or TRBD2 (5 bases each). The CDR3 covers 15 residues. CDR1 MNHEY and CDR2 SVGAGI come from the germline V gene. V was clipped by 0 bases and J by 7 bases, with 16 bases between them. The CDR3 spells CASSYSGTVSIEQYF. The CDR3 nucleotides read TGTGCCAGCAGTTACTCAGGGACCGTCTCGATTGAGCAGTACTTC.

This clonotype was seen more than once but under ten times. A much larger clone differs by one base, so this may be a read error. The rearrangement links TRBV20-1 to TRBJ2-7, with TRBD1 as a possible D gene (6 bases). V was cut by 1 base and J by 8 bases, with 15 bases left in between. The CDR3 loop spans 13 amino acids. Germline V gene sequence: CDR1 DFQATT, CDR2 SNEGSKA (reference sequence). The CDR3 bases are TGCAGTGCTAGAGTTTTGAACAGGGAGAAGCAGTACTTC. Translation: CSARVLNREKQYF.

In its sample, this clonotype was seen many times. V and J are TRBV6-2 or TRBV6-3 and TRBJ1-5; D gene ambiguous. The V gene's germline CDR1 is MNHEY and CDR2 SVGEGT. The CDR3 covers 14 residues. V lost 2 bases and J lost 4, with 9 bases in between. The DNA of the CDR3 is TGTGCCAGCAGTTACAGCGCAGCAAATCAGCCCCAGCATTTT. This translates into CASSYSAANQPQHF.

This chain connects TRBV4-2 to TRBJ1-6, with TRBD1 matching 9 bases. V was clipped by 1 base and J by 11 bases; unmatched bases: 15. The length of the CDR3 is 18 residues. CDR1 LGHNA and CDR2 YNFKEQ come from the germline V gene. The CDR3 is CASSQGYRGRIEETPLHF. CDR3 DNA sequence: TGTGCCAGCAGCCAAGGGTACAGGGGGCGCATCGAAGAGACACCCCTCCACTTT.

The genes are TRBV4-3 and TRBJ2-7; weak D call: TRBD2 (6 bases). The CDR3 is made up of 14 amino acids. Between the trimmed V and J ends, which lost 1 base and 5 bases, there was a span of 12 bases. CDR1 and CDR2 (germline): LGHNA, YSLEER. The CDR3 loop is CASSQGRDLHEQYF. For the CDR3, the DNA is TGCGCCAGCAGCCAAGGCAGGGACTTACACGAGCAGTACTTC.

This clonotype has a count of ten or more. The rearrangement links TRBV12-3 or TRBV12-4 to TRBJ1-2; D is perhaps TRBD1 (5 bases). V lost 5 bases and J 1 base, leaving 11 bases between the germline ends. This CDR3 region has 14 residues. CDR3 coding DNA: TGTGCCAGCAGTCGGGGGAATCTTAACTATGGCTACACCTTC. Protein product: CASSRGNLNYGYTF.

The chain couples TRBV28 to TRBJ2-7; D remains unclear. V gave up 1 base and J gave up 5 bases, with 12 bases separating them. The CDR3 is made up of 14 amino acids. Per the germline V gene, CDR1 is MDHEN and CDR2 is SYDVKM. The CDR3 protein is CASSLSYTPDEQYF. The CDR3 DNA reads as TGTGCCAGCAGTTTATCCTATACTCCCGACGAGCAGTACTTC.

This clonotype has a count of ten or more. The chain combines TRBV7-3 with TRBJ2-7; the match to TRBD2 covers 7 bases. Trimming cost V 1 base and J 6 bases; bases outside gene matches: 0. Germline CDR1 SGHTA, CDR2 FQGTGA. CDR3 length: 12 residues. CDR3 sequence (DNA): TGTGCCAGCAGCTTAAGCGGGGGCGAGCAGTACTTC. Residues: CASSLSGGEQYF.